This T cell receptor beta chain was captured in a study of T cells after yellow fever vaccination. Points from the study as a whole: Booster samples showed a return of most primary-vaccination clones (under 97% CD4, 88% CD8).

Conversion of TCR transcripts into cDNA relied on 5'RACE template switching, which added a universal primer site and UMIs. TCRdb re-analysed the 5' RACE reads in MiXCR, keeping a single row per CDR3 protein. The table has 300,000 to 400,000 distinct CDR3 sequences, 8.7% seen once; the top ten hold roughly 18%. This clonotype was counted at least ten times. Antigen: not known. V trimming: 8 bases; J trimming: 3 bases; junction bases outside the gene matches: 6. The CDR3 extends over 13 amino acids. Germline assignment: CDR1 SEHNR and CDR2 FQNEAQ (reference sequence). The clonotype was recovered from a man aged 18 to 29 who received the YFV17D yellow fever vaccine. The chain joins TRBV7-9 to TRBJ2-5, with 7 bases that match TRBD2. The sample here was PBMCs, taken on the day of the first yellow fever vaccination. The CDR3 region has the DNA TGTGCCAGCCGTACTAGCGCAGAAGAGACCCAGTACTTC. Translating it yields CASRTSAEETQYF. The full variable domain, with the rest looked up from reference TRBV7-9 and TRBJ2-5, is DTGVSQNPRHKITKRGQNVTFRCDPISEHNRLYWYRQTLGQGPEFLTYFQNEAQLEKSRLLSDRFSAERPKGSFSTLEIQRTEQGDSAMYLCASRTSAEETQYFGPGTRLLVL.